This T cell receptor beta chain is from a study of T cells in Graves' hyperthyroidism and ophthalmopathy. Amplification of TCR beta CDR3 regions used RNA as the template. With the HTBI primer set, the TCR CDR3 went through a first round of RT-PCR. MiXCR was run by TCRdb on the multiplex PCR reads, yielding one entry per CDR3 protein. The table has 610,000 or so distinct CDR3 sequences, around 45% seen once. Patients between 18 and 65 years old had hyperthyroidism, newly diagnosed and lasting under 2 months. Clinical symptoms, serum thyroxine and TRAb, thyroid ultrasound and orbital computed tomography were used for the diagnoses. The CDR3 is 13 residues long. Trimming removed 1 base at V and 5 bases at J, with 9 bases between. From germline, CDR1 is SEHNR and CDR2 FQNEAQ (reference sequence). This clonotype occurred many times.

J is TRBJ2-7 and V is TRBV7-9; no reliable D call. Source material: peripheral blood or thyroid tissue (not recorded which). The receptor was isolated from a woman aged 18-29 years with Graves' hyperthyroidism. CDR3 in DNA: TGTGCCAGCAGCTTAGTATGGGTCCACGAGCAGTACTTC. Translation: CASSLVWVHEQYF. The full variable domain, completed using reference TRBV7-9 and TRBJ2-7, is DTGVSQNPRHKITKRGQNVTFRCDPISEHNRLYWYRQTLGQGPEFLTYFQNEAQLEKSRLLSDRFSAERPKGSFSTLEIQRTEQGDSAMYLCASSLVWVHEQYFGPGTRLTVT.